This TCR beta chain was captured in a study of T-cell reconstitution after alpha-beta-depleted transplantation in children. Whole-study findings and limits: A year post-transplant, T-cell counts and diversity derived mostly from newly produced T cells. Certain patients had high TCRbeta diversity at day 60, and it came from recipient T cells and thymic progenitors that survived. In patients about two months after transplant, alpha-beta T cells reportedly arose from several hundred expanded graft clones.

Regarding this clonotype: Antigen unknown.

TCRbeta library preparation incorporated unique molecular identifiers. In TCRdb, the PCR reads were re-called with MiXCR into one record per CDR3 protein. The data show approximately 430,000 distinct CDR3 sequences, 15% to 20% seen once. The length of the CDR3 is 13 residues. Germline V gene data show CDR1 as SNHLY and CDR2 as FYNNEI. The germline V and J ends were trimmed by 1 base and 12 bases, with 13 bases remaining between them. Source: PBMCs, mostly from graft donor cells, taken 360 days after TCRalphabeta/CD19-depleted stem cell transplant. This chain connects TRBV2 to TRBJ2-1; D remains ambiguous. This TCR was sampled from a boy in the first two years of life who had a stem cell transplant for Wiskott-Aldrich syndrome, so the T cells may come from the graft donor. The CDR3 DNA reads TGTGCCAGCAGTGAAGGGCCCCGGGTAAGGCAGTTCTTC. Translated, it gives CASSEGPRVRQFF.